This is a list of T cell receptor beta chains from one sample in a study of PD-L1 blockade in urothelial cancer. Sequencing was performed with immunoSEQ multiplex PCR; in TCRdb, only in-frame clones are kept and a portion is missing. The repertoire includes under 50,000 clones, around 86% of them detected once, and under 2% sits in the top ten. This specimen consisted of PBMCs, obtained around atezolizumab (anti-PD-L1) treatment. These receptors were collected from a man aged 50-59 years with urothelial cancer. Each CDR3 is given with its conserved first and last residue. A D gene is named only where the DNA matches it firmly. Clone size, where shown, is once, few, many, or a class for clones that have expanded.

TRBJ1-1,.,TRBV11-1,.,TGTGCCAGCAGCAGAGAGCGGGACAAAGCTTTCTTT,CASSRERDKAFF
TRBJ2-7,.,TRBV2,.,TGTGCCAGCAACGTCGGCAGGGGAAATTCCTACGAGCAGTACTTC,CASNVGRGNSYEQYF
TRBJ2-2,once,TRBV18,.,TGTGCCAGCTCACCATCCCTGACAGACACCGGGGAGCTGTTTTTT,CASSPSLTDTGELFF
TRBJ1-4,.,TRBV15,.,TGTGCCACCAGCAGACAACGACAGTCTAATGAAAAACTGTTTTTT,CATSRQRQSNEKLFF
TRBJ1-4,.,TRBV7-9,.,TGTGCCAGCAGCGTTGAGGTTGGAGAAAAACTGTTTTTT,CASSVEVGEKLFF
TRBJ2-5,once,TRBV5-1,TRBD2,TGCGCCAGCAGCTTTACGGGGGGGCCCGGAGAGACCCAGTACTTC,CASSFTGGPGETQYF
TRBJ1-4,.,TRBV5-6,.,TGTGCCAGCAGCTTAGGGGGACGACAATTTTTT,CASSLGGRQFF
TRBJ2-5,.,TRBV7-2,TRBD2,TGTGCCAGCAGCTTAGATAGTGGGGGGAGGGGAGAGACCCAGTACTTC,CASSLDSGGRGETQYF
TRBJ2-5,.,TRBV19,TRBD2,TGTGCCAGTAGTATATCGAGCGGGAATGGAGAGACCCAGTACTTC,CASSISSGNGETQYF
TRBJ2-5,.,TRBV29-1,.,TGCAGCGTCAGCCAGAATCAGAGACATAGGACCCAGTACTTC,CSVSQNQRHRTQYF
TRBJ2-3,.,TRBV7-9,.,TGTGCCAGCAGCTTAGCGCGGGTAGTCGCCACTGTAGATACGCAGTATTTT,CASSLARVVATVDTQYF
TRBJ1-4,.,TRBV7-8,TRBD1,TGTGCCAGCCGGACAGGGGGCCCCAACCGAAATGAAAAACTGTTTTTT,CASRTGGPNRNEKLFF
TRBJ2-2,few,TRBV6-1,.,TGTGCCAGCAGGATAGAGGGGGGGTGGACCGGGGAGCTGTTTTTT,CASRIEGGWTGELFF
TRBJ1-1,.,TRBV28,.,TGTGCCAGCAACCTAGGGGGGGGAGGGTGGCGGGGTACTGAAGCTTTCTTT,CASNLGGGGWRGTEAFF
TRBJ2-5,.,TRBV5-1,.,TGCGCCAGCGGTTCCTCAGGACAACTTCAAGAGACCCAGTACTTC,CASGSSGQLQETQYF
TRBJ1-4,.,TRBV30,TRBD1,TGTGCCTGGAGTTTCGTCCCGGGACAGGGGGGAGTACGAACTAATGAAAAACTGTTTTTT,CAWSFVPGQGGVRTNEKLFF
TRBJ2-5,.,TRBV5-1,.,TGCGCCAGCAGCTCCTGGGGGGGGCCCGAGGGGCAAGAGACCCAGTACTTC,CASSSWGGPEGQETQYF
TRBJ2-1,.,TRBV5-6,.,TGTGCCAGCAGCTTGGTCGGGCTAGCGAACTATGAGCAGTTCTTC,CASSLVGLANYEQFF
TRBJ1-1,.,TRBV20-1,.,TGCAGTGCTATAACAGGGCGCGAAGCTTTCTTT,CSAITGREAFF
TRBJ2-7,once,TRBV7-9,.,TGTGCCAGTGGGCAGGGCCTCTACGAGCAGTACTTC,CASGQGLYEQYF
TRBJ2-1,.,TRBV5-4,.,TGTGCCAGCAGCTTGAGCGTTGGTGAGCAGTTCTTC,CASSLSVGEQFF
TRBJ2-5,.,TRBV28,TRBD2,TGTGCCAGCAGTTCATGGACTAGCGGGGGGGCAAAGACCCAGTACTTC,CASSSWTSGGAKTQYF
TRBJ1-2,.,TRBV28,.,TGTGCCAGCAGTTTACAGGCGGGCTATGGCTACACCTTC,CASSLQAGYGYTF
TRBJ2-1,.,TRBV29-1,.,TGCAGCGTTGAAGTCGGCGGGACAGCCTACAATGAGCAGTTCTTC,CSVEVGGTAYNEQFF
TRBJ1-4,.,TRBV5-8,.,TGTGCCAGCAGCTTCACAGGGTACAATGAAAAACTGTTTTTT,CASSFTGYNEKLFF
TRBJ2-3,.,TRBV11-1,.,TGTGCCAGCAGCTCGTTTAGAGATACGCAGTATTTT,CASSSFRDTQYF
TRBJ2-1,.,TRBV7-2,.,TGTGCCAGCAGCCCCAACCCTTGGACAACTTCCTACAATGAGCAGTTCTTC,CASSPNPWTTSYNEQFF
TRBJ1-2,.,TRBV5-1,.,TGCGCCAGCAGCTTGGGACAGCACGATATCTATGGCTACACCTTC,CASSLGQHDIYGYTF
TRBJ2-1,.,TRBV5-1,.,TGCGCCAGCATGCGGGACCCTTCGGGCAATGAGCAGTTCTTC,CASMRDPSGNEQFF
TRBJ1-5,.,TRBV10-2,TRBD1,TGCGCCAGCAGTGTAGGGATCACAGGGACAGCAAATCAGCCCCAGCATTTT,CASSVGITGTANQPQHF
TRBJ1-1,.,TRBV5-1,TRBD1,TGCGCCAGCAGCTTGGGACAGGGGGAAAGAGGGACTGAAGCTTTCTTT,CASSLGQGERGTEAFF
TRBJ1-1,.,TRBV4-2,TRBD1,TGTGCCAGCAGCCAAGATGGGGACAGGGAGTGGAACACTGAAGCTTTCTTT,CASSQDGDREWNTEAFF
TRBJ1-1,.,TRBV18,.,TGTGCCAGCTCACCCGGACAGTTGCAGGGCACTGAAGCTTTCTTT,CASSPGQLQGTEAFF